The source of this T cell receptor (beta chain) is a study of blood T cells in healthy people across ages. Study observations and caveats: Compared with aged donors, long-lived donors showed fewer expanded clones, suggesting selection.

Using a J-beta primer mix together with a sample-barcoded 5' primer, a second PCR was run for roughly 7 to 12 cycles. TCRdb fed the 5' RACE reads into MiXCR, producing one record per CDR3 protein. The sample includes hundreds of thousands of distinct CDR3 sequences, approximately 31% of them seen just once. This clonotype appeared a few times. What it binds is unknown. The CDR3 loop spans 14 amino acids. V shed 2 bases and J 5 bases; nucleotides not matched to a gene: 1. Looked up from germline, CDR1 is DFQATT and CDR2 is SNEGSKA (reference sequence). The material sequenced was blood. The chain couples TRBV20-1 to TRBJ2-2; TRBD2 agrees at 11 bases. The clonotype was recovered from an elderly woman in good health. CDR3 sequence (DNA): TGCAGTGCTAGACTAGCGGGGGGAACCGGGGAGCTGTTTTTT. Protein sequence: CSARLAGGTGELFF.